The 27 T cell receptor beta chains given below trace back to one sample, sequenced in a study of regulatory T cells in long-lasting Graves disease (dated by TCRdb to the early 2020s). The library came from multiplex PCR. The sequencer was an Illumina HiSeq 4000. CDR3 regions were amplified by Arm-PCR with iRepertoire HTBI primers to construct TCR beta libraries. The public reads were run again by TCRdb, first through fastp at Q25 and then through MiXCR, and only productive beta chains were kept. Duplicate CDR3 protein sequences are folded into a single record with the most common DNA and genes. This sample is represented by over 300,000 distinct CDR3 sequences; around 15% of them were singletons. 20% to 25% of the sample belongs to the ten largest clones. Reading the label with the study, this specimen's time point is: newly diagnosed GD, antithyroid drugs for less than 3 months. For both TCR sequencing and RNA sequencing, RNA was extracted from PBMCs in TRIzol.

Sequenced material: peripheral blood mononuclear cells (PBMCs), taken at new diagnosis, from a patient treated with antithyroid drugs. The origin of the receptors is a female donor with Graves disease.

This clonotype has only a few counts. A read error is possible here, since a much larger clone lies one base away. V gene TRBV7-9 combines with J gene TRBJ1-4, with D tentatively TRBD1 (5 bases). The CDR3 has 14 residues. V lost 5 bases to trimming and J lost 8 bases, with 15 bases between them. The germline CDR1 and CDR2 sequences are SEHNR and FQNEAQ (reference sequence). Here the CDR3 reads CASSATELEEKLFF. DNA of the CDR3: TGTGCCAGCAGCGCGACAGAGCTTGAGGAAAAACTGTTTTTT.

The rearrangement uses TRBV19 and TRBJ2-1, with 11 bases that match TRBD2. The germline gives CDR1 LNHDA, CDR2 SQIVND (reference sequence). The CDR3 is 15 amino acids. After removal of 5 bases from V and 6 bases from J, the junction contained 6 bases not matched to a gene. CDR3 sequence (DNA): TGTGCCAGTAGTCTCAGACTAGCGGGATTCAATGAGCAGTTCTTC. It is translated as CASSLRLAGFNEQFF.

This clonotype was seen ten or more times. The chain carries TRBV28 and TRBJ2-1; D perhaps matches TRBD1 (6 bases). Between the trimmed V and J ends, which lost 4 bases and 10 bases, there was a span of 17 bases. This CDR3 region has 14 residues. The V gene's germline CDR1 is MDHEN and CDR2 SYDVKM. As DNA, the CDR3 is TGTGCCAGCAGTTCCCCTTCAGGGGCTCGGGAGCAGTTCTTC. Amino acids: CASSSPSGAREQFF.

The sample holds many counts of this clonotype. V is TRBV12-3 or TRBV12-4 and J is TRBJ2-5; 10 positions match TRBD2. The trim removed 7 bases at V and 1 base at J, leaving 6 bases unmatched. The CDR3 length is 15 residues. As DNA, the CDR3 is TGTGCCAGCAAAGCCACTAGCGGGATCCAAGAGACCCAGTACTTC. Its protein product is CASKATSGIQETQYF.

There are many counts of this clonotype. The J gene is TRBJ2-1, the V gene TRBV9, with D tentatively TRBD1 (5 bases). Germline V gene data show CDR1 as SGDLS and CDR2 as YYNGEE. This CDR3 contains 17 residues. Between the trimmed V and J ends, which lost 0 bases and 0 bases, there was a span of 13 bases. The CDR3 region has the DNA TGTGCCAGCAGCGTAGAGAAAGGGGCGACCTCCTACAATGAGCAGTTCTTC. Translating gives CASSVEKGATSYNEQFF.

Many counts were recorded for this clonotype. The chain links TRBV2 to TRBJ2-7; 13 nucleotides agree with TRBD2. The CDR3 has 16 residues. Germline lookup yields CDR1 SNHLY and CDR2 FYNNEI. V shed 4 bases, J shed 6 bases, and the junction held 9 bases outside the gene matches. CDR3 DNA: TGTGCCAGCAGTGCGGCCCCGGGACTAGCGGGACCCGAGCAGTACTTC. Its protein product is CASSAAPGLAGPEQYF.

The chain joins TRBV7-2 to TRBJ1-5; 12 bases are shared with TRBD1. Unmatched junction bases numbered 13, after V lost 11 bases and J lost 2 bases. CDR1 and CDR2 (germline): SGHTA, FQGNSA. CDR3 length equals 17 residues. This chain's CDR3 is CACSGDGTGGGNQPQHF. The CDR3 DNA follows: TGTGCCTGCTCTGGGGACGGGACAGGGGGCGGCAATCAGCCCCAGCATTTT.

This clonotype has only a few counts. The chain links TRBV7-2 to TRBJ2-7, with a possible D match to TRBD1 (6 bases). CDR3 length: 13 amino acids. V shed 4 bases and J shed 3 bases, with 10 bases lying between them. The germline V gene has CDR1 SGHTA and CDR2 FQGNSA. This CDR3 is CASSSWTVYEQYF. CDR3 DNA: TGTGCCAGCAGCTCGTGGACAGTCTACGAGCAGTACTTC. The full variable domain, rest sourced from reference TRBV7-2 and TRBJ2-7, is GAGVSQSPSNKVTEKGKDVELRCDPISGHTALYWYRQSLGQGLEFLIYFQGNSAPDKSGLPSDRFSAERTGGSVSTLTIQRTQQEDSAVYLCASSSWTVYEQYFGPGTRLTVT.

This chain joins TRBV18 and TRBJ2-7, with D unclear. The CDR3 length is 16 residues. Between the trimmed V and J ends, which lost 3 bases and 2 bases, there was a span of 17 bases. Germline V CDR1 and CDR2: KGHSH, LQKENI. CDR3 protein: CASSPVRRRPPYEQYF. CDR3 bases: TGTGCCAGCTCACCGGTCCGAAGACGGCCCCCCTACGAGCAGTACTTC.

This clonotype occurred a few times. This chain joins TRBV28 and TRBJ2-1, with 11 positions matching TRBD2. CDR3 length equals 16 residues. V was pared by 0 bases and J by 4 bases, with 2 bases of the junction left unmatched. In germline, CDR1 is MDHEN, CDR2 SYDVKM. DNA for the CDR3: TGTGCCAGCAGTTTATGGGCTAGCGGGGGGTACAATGAGCAGTTCTTC. Amino acids: CASSLWASGGYNEQFF.

This clonotype was counted only a few times. This rearrangement joins TRBV4-1 to TRBJ1-6, with 8 positions matching TRBD1. J was trimmed by 6 bases and V by 3 bases; bases with no gene match: 10. Germline V gene lookup returns CDR1 MGHRA and CDR2 YSYEKL. The CDR3 totals 17 residues. As DNA, the CDR3 is TGCGCCAGCAGCCACCCTCAAGACAGGGGATTTAATTCACCCCTCCACTTT. It encodes CASSHPQDRGFNSPLHF.

In this sample, this clonotype turned up many times. The chain joins TRBV10-3 to TRBJ1-5; D may be TRBD1 (6 bases). There are 17 residues in the CDR3. Germline V gene sequence: CDR1 ENHRY, CDR2 SYGVKD. Trimming removed 0 bases from V and 5 bases from J, with 17 bases in between. As DNA, the CDR3 is TGTGCCATCAGTGAGTCGAAAGGGACATCGGGTTATCAGCCCCAGCATTTT. Its protein is CAISESKGTSGYQPQHF.

This clonotype was counted ten times or more. V is TRBV12-3 or TRBV12-4 and J is TRBJ1-6; 10 positions agree with TRBD1. The J segment lost 9 bases and the V segment lost 5 bases, leaving 4 bases of the junction unmatched. There are 14 residues in the CDR3. Written as DNA, the CDR3 is TGTGCCAGCAGTGAAGGACAGGGGGTTTCACCCCTCCACTTT. Translating gives CASSEGQGVSPLHF.

In its sample, this clonotype was seen many times. The chain uses TRBV7-9 and TRBJ2-7; maybe TRBD2 (5 bases). The V and J ends lost 11 bases and 3 bases respectively, with 20 bases between them. Germline V gives CDR1 SEHNR, CDR2 FQNEAQ (reference sequence). The CDR3 covers 14 residues. The CDR3 region is CAVMGSSRRYEQYF. The DNA of the CDR3 is TGTGCCGTAATGGGGAGTTCTCGCCGCTACGAGCAGTACTTC.

This chain joins TRBV6-4 and TRBJ2-1, with D perhaps matching TRBD2 (5 bases). Trimming took 5 bases from V and 5 from J, leaving 16 bases between them. The CDR3 sequence is 15 residues long. Germline CDR1 is MRHNA and CDR2 is SNTAGT. CDR3 nucleotide sequence: TGTGCCAGCAGTCCTCTGACTAAGGAGAACAATGAGCAGTTCTTC. Translated, it gives CASSPLTKENNEQFF.

This clonotype was detected many times. The chain is built from TRBV3-1 and TRBJ1-2; tentatively, D is TRBD1 (6 bases). The germline gives CDR1 LGHDT, CDR2 YNNKEL (reference sequence). The CDR3 is 15 amino acids. The V gene lost 3 bases and the J gene lost 4 bases, with 15 bases spanning the gap. Here the CDR3 reads CASSQGARIAYGYTF. The CDR3 DNA is TGTGCCAGCAGCCAGGGGGCTAGGATTGCCTATGGCTACACCTTC.

This clonotype was observed at least ten times. V usage is TRBV30 and J usage is TRBJ2-1; weak D call: TRBD1 (6 bases). Germline CDR1 GTSNPN, CDR2 SVGIG (reference sequence). V was trimmed by 4 bases and J by 4 bases, leaving 11 bases between them. This CDR3 comprises 13 residues. This CDR3 reads CAWTPGQYNEQFF. The CDR3 nucleotides read TGTGCCTGGACCCCTGGACAGTACAATGAGCAGTTCTTC.

This clonotype was found many times. This chain uses TRBV5-1 with TRBJ2-1; TRBD1 matches at 10 bases. V shed 2 bases and J 6 bases; nucleotides not matched to a gene: 11. CDR1 and CDR2 (germline): SGHRS, YFSETQ. The CDR3 has 17 amino acids. The CDR3: CASSLSPDRGLANEQFF. The CDR3 DNA reads TGCGCCAGCAGCTTATCCCCGGACAGGGGGTTGGCCAATGAGCAGTTCTTC.

This clonotype has a count of ten or more. The chain has TRBV6-5 and TRBJ1-2; tentative D call: TRBD1 (5 bases). The CDR3 contains 14 residues. The ends were cut back, 0 bases at V and 6 bases at J, with 11 bases in the middle. Germline V lookup: CDR1 MNHEY, CDR2 SVGAGI. The chain's CDR3 is CASSYSPGEDGYTF. In DNA, the CDR3 is TGTGCCAGCAGTTACTCCCCGGGGGAAGATGGCTACACCTTC.

This clonotype was counted at least ten times. CDR3 nucleotide sequence: TGTGCCACCAGTGTCCCAGGGGAAGAGACCCAGTACTTC. Its translation is CATSVPGEETQYF. This rearrangement joins TRBV24-1 to TRBJ2-5; maybe TRBD1 (6 bases). Trimming shortened V by 5 bases and J by 3 bases, and 9 bases separated the two germline ends. Germline CDR1 is KGHDR and CDR2 is SFDVKD. The CDR3 totals 13 residues.

This clonotype was found many times. The rearrangement links TRBV6-1 to TRBJ1-4; D remains ambiguous. Germline CDR1 and CDR2: MNHNS and SASEGT. CDR3 length: 15 residues. V shed 7 bases and J shed 7 bases, with 19 bases lying between them. The CDR3 nucleotides are TGTGCCAGCACCAAAGCGAATTCCCGAGGTGAAAAACTGTTTTTT. It codes for CASTKANSRGEKLFF.

This clonotype occurred many times. This chain uses TRBV7-9 with TRBJ2-7; no clear D gene. The CDR3 is 15 amino acids. Germline CDR1 is SEHNR and CDR2 is FQNEAQ (reference sequence). Trimming removed 3 bases at V and 3 bases at J, with 15 bases between. For the CDR3, the DNA is TGTGCCAGCAGCTTCGCCGGAACGCAGCACTACGAGCAGTACTTC. Its protein is CASSFAGTQHYEQYF.

This clonotype was seen at least ten times. This rearrangement joins TRBV9 to TRBJ1-1; D perhaps matches TRBD1 (5 bases). Trimming removed 0 bases at V and 4 bases at J, with 16 bases between. The CDR3 loop spans 16 amino acids. Germline CDR1 reads SGDLS; CDR2 reads YYNGEE. CDR3 amino acids: CASSVAAGVGGTEAFF. As DNA, the CDR3 is TGTGCCAGCAGCGTAGCGGCGGGGGTCGGGGGCACTGAAGCTTTCTTT.

This clonotype was seen ten or more times. This chain links TRBV3-1 with TRBJ1-2; D is uncertain. The CDR3 is made up of 14 amino acids. Per the germline V gene, CDR1 is LGHDT and CDR2 is YNNKEL (reference sequence). V shed 1 base and J shed 8 bases, with 14 bases lying between them. CDR3 nucleotide sequence: TGTGCCAGCAGCCAAGCCGCTGGTAAGCGGGGCTACACCTTC. It yields the protein CASSQAAGKRGYTF.

This clonotype appeared a few times. A read error may explain this, as a much larger clone is one base away. The chain combines TRBV28 with TRBJ2-1; TRBD2 matches at 9 bases. Germline V gives CDR1 MDHEN, CDR2 SYDVKM. The CDR3 loop spans 14 amino acids. CDR3 amino acids: CASSPIAGALERFF. The CDR3 DNA reads TGTGCCAGCAGCCCGATAGCGGGAGCTCTTGAGCGGTTCTTC.

This clonotype was seen at least ten times. The J gene is TRBJ2-7, the V gene TRBV28; D is unclear. CDR1 and CDR2 from the germline V gene are MDHEN and SYDVKM. V was clipped by 3 bases and J by 0 bases, with 9 bases between them. The CDR3 runs to 14 residues. This CDR3 is CASSLSSVSYEQYF. CDR3 DNA sequence: TGTGCCAGCAGTTTGTCGTCTGTCTCCTACGAGCAGTACTTC.

This clonotype has at least ten counts. The V gene is TRBV19, the J gene TRBJ2-6; D remains ambiguous. The V gene lost 5 bases and the J gene lost 6 bases, with 2 bases spanning the gap. The germline CDR1 and CDR2 sequences are LNHDA and SQIVND (reference sequence). This CDR3 is 11 amino acids long. CDR3 region: CASSLANVLTF. The CDR3 bases are TGTGCCAGTAGTCTGGCCAACGTCCTGACTTTC.